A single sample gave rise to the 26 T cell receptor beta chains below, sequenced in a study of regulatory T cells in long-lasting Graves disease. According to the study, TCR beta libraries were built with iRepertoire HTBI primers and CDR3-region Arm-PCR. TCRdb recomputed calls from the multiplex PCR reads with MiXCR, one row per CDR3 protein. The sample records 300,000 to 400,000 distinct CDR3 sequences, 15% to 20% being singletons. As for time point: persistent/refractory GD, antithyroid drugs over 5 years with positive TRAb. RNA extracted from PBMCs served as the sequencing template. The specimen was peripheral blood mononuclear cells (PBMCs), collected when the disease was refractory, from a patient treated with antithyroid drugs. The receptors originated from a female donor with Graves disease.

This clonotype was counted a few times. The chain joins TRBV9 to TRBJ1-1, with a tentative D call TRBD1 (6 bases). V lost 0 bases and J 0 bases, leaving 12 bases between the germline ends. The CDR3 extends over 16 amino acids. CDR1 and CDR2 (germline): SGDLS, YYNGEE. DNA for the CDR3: TGTGCCAGCAGCGTAGGGCACGGACAGATGAACACTGAAGCTTTCTTT. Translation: CASSVGHGQMNTEAFF.

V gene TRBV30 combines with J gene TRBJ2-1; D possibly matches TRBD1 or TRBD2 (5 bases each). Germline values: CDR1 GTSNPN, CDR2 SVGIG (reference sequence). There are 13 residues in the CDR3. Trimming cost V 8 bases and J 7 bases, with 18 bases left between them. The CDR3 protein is CARQIRWGNEQFF. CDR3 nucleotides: TGTGCCAGACAAATAAGATGGGGGAATGAGCAGTTCTTC.

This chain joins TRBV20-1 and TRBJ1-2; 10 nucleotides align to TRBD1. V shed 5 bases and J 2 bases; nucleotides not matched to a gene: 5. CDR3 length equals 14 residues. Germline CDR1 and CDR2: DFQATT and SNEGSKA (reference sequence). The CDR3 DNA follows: TGCAGTGCTGAAGGGACAGGGGAAAACTATGGCTACACCTTC. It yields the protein CSAEGTGENYGYTF.

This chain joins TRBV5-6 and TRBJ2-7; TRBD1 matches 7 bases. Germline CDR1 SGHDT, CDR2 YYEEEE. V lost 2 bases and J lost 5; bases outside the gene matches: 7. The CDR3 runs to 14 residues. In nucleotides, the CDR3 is TGTGCCAGCAGCTTCGACAGGGTGAGAAACGAGCAGTACTTC. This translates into CASSFDRVRNEQYF.

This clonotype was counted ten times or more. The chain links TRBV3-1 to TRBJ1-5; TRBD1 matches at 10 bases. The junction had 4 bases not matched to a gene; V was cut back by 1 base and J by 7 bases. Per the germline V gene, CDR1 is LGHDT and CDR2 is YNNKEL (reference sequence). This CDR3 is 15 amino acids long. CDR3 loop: CASSQGDRGGQPQHF. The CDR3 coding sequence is TGTGCCAGCAGCCAAGGGGACAGGGGCGGGCAGCCCCAGCATTTT.

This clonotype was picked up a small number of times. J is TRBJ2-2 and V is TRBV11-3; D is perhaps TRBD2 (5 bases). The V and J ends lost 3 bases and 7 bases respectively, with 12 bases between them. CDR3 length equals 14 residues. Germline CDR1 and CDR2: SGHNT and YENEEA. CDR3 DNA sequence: TGTGCCAGCAGCTTTACTTTCAGCGGCGGGGAGCTGTTTTTT. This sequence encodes CASSFTFSGGELFF.

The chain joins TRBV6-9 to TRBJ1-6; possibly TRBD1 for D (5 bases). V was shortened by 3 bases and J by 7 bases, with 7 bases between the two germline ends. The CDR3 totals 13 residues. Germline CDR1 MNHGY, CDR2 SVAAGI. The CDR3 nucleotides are TGTGCCAGCAGTTACAGGGCAAATTCACCCCTCCACTTT. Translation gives CASSYRANSPLHF.

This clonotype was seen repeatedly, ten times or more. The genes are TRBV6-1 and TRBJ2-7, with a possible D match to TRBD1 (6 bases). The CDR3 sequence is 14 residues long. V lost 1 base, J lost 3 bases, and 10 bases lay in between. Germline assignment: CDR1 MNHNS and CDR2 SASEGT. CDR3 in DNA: TGTGCCAGCAGTGAAGGACAGGCCGACTACGAGCAGTACTTC. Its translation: CASSEGQADYEQYF.

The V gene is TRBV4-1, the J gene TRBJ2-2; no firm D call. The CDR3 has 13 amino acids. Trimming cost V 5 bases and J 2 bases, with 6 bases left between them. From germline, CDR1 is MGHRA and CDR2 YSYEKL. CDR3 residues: CASSKENTGELFF. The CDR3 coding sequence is TGCGCCAGCAGCAAGGAAAACACCGGGGAGCTGTTTTTT.

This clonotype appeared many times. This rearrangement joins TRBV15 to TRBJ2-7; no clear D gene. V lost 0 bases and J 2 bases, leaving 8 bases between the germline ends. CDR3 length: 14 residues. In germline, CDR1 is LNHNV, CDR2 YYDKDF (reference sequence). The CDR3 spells CATSREARAYEQYF. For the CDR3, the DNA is TGTGCCACCAGCAGAGAAGCCAGAGCCTACGAGCAGTACTTC.

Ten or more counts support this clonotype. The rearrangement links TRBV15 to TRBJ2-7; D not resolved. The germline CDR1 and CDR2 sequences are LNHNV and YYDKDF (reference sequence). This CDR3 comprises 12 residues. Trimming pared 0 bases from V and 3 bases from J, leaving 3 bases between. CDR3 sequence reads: CATSRDFYEQYF. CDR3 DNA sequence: TGTGCCACCAGCAGAGATTTCTACGAGCAGTACTTC.

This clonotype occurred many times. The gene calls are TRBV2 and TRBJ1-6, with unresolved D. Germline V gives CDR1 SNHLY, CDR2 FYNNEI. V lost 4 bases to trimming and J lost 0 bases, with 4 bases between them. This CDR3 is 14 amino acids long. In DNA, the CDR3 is TGTGCCAGCAGTGGTCTCTCCTATAATTCACCCCTCCACTTT. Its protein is CASSGLSYNSPLHF. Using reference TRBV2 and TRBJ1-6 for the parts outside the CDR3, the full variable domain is EPEVTQTPSHQVTQMGQEVILRCVPISNHLYFYWYRQILGQKVEFLVSFYNNEISEKSEIFDDQFSVERPDGSNFTLKIRSTKLEDSAMYFCASSGLSYNSPLHFGNGTRLTVT.

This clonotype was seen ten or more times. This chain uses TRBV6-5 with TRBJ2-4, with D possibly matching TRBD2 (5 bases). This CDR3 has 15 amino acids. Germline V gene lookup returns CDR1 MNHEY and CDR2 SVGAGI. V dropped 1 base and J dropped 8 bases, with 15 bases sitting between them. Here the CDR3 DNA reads TGTGCCAGCAGTTACTTTGAGGGTGGCGATTACATTCAGTACTTC. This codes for CASSYFEGGDYIQYF.

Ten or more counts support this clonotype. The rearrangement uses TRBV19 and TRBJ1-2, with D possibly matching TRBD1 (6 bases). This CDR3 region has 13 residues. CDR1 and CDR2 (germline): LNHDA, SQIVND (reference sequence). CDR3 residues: CGSTSRGNYGYTF. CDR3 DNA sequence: TGTGGTTCCACGAGCAGGGGTAACTATGGCTACACCTTC.

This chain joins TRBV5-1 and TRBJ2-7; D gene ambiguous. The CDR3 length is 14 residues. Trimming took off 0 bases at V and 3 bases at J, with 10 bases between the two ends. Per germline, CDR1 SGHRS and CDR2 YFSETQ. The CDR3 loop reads CASSLGSLNYEQYF. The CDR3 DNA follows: TGCGCCAGCAGCTTGGGGTCCCTGAACTACGAGCAGTACTTC.

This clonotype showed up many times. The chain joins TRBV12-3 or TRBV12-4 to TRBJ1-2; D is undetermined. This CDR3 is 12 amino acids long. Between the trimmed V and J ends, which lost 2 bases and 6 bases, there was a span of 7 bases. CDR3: CASSLRGNGYTF. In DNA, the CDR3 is TGTGCCAGCAGTTTACGCGGGAATGGCTACACCTTC.

Here the CDR3 reads CASSPPGQVTGELFF. The CDR3 DNA sequence: TGTGCCAGCTCACCACCGGGACAGGTCACCGGGGAGCTGTTTTTT. The chain links TRBV18 to TRBJ2-2; 8 bases map to TRBD1. The CDR3 has 15 residues. The germline gives CDR1 KGHSH, CDR2 LQKENI. V lost 0 bases to trimming and J lost 4 bases; unmatched junction nucleotides: 1.

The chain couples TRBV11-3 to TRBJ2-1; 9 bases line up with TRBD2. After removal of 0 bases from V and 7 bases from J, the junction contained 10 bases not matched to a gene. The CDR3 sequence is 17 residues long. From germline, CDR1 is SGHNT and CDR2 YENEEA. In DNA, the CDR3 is TGTGCCAGCAGCTTAGATCAGAGCGCGGGAGGGGGGAATGAGCAGTTCTTC. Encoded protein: CASSLDQSAGGGNEQFF.

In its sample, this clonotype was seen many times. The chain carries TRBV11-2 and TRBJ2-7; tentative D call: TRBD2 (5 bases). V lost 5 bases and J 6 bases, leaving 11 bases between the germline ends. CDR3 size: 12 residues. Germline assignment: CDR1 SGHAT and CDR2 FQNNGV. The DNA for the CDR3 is TGTGCCAGCAGCCAGCGGAGAGCCGAGCAGTACTTC. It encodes CASSQRRAEQYF.

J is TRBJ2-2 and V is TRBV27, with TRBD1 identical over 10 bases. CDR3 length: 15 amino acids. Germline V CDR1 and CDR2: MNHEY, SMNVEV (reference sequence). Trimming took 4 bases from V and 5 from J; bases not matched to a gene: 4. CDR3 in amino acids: CASSSGTGVTGELFF. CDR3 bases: TGTGCCAGCAGTTCCGGGACAGGGGTGACCGGGGAGCTGTTTTTT.

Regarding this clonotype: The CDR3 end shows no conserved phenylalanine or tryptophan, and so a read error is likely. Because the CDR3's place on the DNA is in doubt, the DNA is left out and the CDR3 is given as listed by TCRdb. CDR3 residues: CASSAGTGQTEAFL. The J gene is TRBJ1-1, the V gene TRBV5-1; the tabulated D call, TRBD1, remains unverified against the DNA. The CDR3 adds up to 14 amino acids, both ends counted. CDR1 and CDR2 from the germline V gene are SGHRS and YFSETQ.

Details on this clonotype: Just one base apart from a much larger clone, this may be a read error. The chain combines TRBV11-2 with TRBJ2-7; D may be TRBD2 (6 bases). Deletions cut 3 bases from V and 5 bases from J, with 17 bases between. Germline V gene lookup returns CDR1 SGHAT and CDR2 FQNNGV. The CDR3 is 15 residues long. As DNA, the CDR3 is TGTGCCAGCAGCTTCACGGGAGCGAGAGGGGACGAGCAGTACTTC. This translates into CASSFTGARGDEQYF.

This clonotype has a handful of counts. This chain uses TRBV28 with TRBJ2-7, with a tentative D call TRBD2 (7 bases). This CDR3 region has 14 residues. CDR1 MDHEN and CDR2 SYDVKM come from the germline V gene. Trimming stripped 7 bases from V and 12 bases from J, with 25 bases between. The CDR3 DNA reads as TGTGCCAGCAAGACGGGACAACCCCGCGGGAGACCGTACTTC. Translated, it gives CASKTGQPRGRPYF.

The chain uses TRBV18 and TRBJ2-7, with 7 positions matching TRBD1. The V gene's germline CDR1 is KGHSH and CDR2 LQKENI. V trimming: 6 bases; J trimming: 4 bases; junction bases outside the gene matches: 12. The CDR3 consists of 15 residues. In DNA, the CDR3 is TGTGCCAGCTCCCCCCCCCCCGGACAGGATTACGAGCAGTACTTC. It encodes CASSPPPGQDYEQYF.

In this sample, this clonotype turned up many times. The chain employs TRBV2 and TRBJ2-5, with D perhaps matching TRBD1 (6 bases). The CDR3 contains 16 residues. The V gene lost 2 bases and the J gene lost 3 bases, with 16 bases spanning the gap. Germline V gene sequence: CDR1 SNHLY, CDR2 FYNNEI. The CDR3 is CASSELWGQGKETQYF. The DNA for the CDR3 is TGTGCCAGCAGTGAACTTTGGGGGCAGGGGAAAGAGACCCAGTACTTC.

The CDR3 sequence: CSARTGGSQPQHF. In DNA, the CDR3 is TGCAGTGCTAGGACAGGGGGTTCTCAGCCCCAGCATTTT. This sequence joins TRBV20-1 and TRBJ1-5; TRBD1 agrees at 9 bases. Germline V CDR1 and CDR2: DFQATT, SNEGSKA (reference sequence). The CDR3 has 13 amino acids. The V segment lost 3 bases and the J segment 6 bases; nucleotides outside the gene matches: 3.